The 21 T cell receptor beta chains below were found in one sample sequenced in a study of human T cells and chemical hapten exposure. Regarding time point: pre-sensitization, week 0. This sample's treatment: therapeutic diphenylcyclopropenone sensitization with weekly scalp DPC. TCRdb called the RACE reads again in MiXCR, with one record for every CDR3 protein. The sample includes approximately 370,000 distinct CDR3 sequences, around 5.5% of them seen just once. The specimen comprised whole blood, sampled in connection with sensitization to the hapten diphenylcyclopropenone (DPC). All receptors come from a woman between 18 and 30 years old with alopecia areata. Some clones in this sample may be carry-over from other donors' samples.

This clonotype was recorded many times. The V gene is TRBV6-2 or TRBV6-3, the J gene TRBJ2-7, with unresolved D. The CDR3 covers 13 residues. Germline CDR1 is MNHEY and CDR2 is SVGEGT. Deletions cut 2 bases from V and 6 bases from J, with 11 bases between. CDR3 residues: CASSYKEMGEQYF. CDR3 nucleotide sequence: TGTGCCAGCAGTTACAAGGAAATGGGCGAGCAGTACTTC.

This clonotype was detected many times. The chain couples TRBV6-1 to TRBJ1-5; D ambiguous. Germline loops: CDR1 MNHNS, CDR2 SASEGT. The CDR3 totals 13 residues. The V gene lost 5 bases and the J gene lost 4 bases, with 9 bases spanning the gap. DNA for the CDR3: TGTGCCAGCAGTAGTACCAGTAATCAGCCCCAGCATTTT. Translated, it gives CASSSTSNQPQHF.

This chain joins TRBV7-2 and TRBJ2-3; D tentatively reads TRBD1 or TRBD2 (5 bases each). The CDR3 runs to 16 residues. Looked up from germline, CDR1 is SGHTA and CDR2 is FQGNSA. Trimming pared 5 bases from V and 2 bases from J, leaving 17 bases between. CDR3 DNA: TGTGCCAGCAGCGTCTCCGGGACGCTTGTCACAGATACGCAGTATTTT. Residues: CASSVSGTLVTDTQYF. Variable domain in full (rest from reference TRBV7-2 and TRBJ2-3): GAGVSQSPSNKVTEKGKDVELRCDPISGHTALYWYRQSLGQGLEFLIYFQGNSAPDKSGLPSDRFSAERTGGSVSTLTIQRTQQEDSAVYLCASSVSGTLVTDTQYFGPGTRLTVL.

CDR3 in amino acids: CASSLYGAGEQFF. The CDR3 DNA sequence: TGTGCCAGCAGCTTGTATGGGGCCGGAGAGCAGTTCTTC. This chain connects TRBV5-5 to TRBJ2-1; a weak D match, TRBD1 (5 bases). Germline-derived CDR1 and CDR2 are SGHKS and YYEKEE (reference sequence). V lost 1 base to trimming and J lost 10 bases, with 12 bases between them. This CDR3 comprises 13 residues.

This clonotype was seen at least ten times. The V and J genes are TRBV4-2 and TRBJ1-4, with TRBD1 identical over 10 bases. Germline values: CDR1 LGHNA, CDR2 YNFKEQ. The ends lost 3 bases at V and 7 bases at J; junction bases unmatched: 8. This CDR3 contains 16 residues. CDR3 in DNA: TGTGCCAGCAGCCACGCGGACAGGGGGGCGGTTGAAAAACTGTTTTTT. This codes for CASSHADRGAVEKLFF.

A few counts support this clonotype. The gene calls are TRBV10-3 and TRBJ2-7, with TRBD2 identical over 8 bases. V was pared by 1 base and J by 0 bases, with 2 bases of the junction left unmatched. Germline V CDR1 and CDR2: ENHRY, SYGVKD. This CDR3 region has 15 residues. The CDR3 sequence: CAISEWGTSSYEQYF. CDR3 coding DNA: TGTGCCATCAGTGAGTGGGGGACTAGCTCCTACGAGCAGTACTTC.

This clonotype has a count of ten or more. J is TRBJ1-5 and V is TRBV29-1, with TRBD1 identical over 12 bases. CDR1 is SQVTM, CDR2 ANQGSEA, per germline. V shed 5 bases, J shed 2 bases, and the junction held 7 bases outside the gene matches. This CDR3 region has 16 residues. CDR3 nucleotide sequence: TGCAGCGTTAAGACCGGGACAGGGGGCCGCAATCAGCCCCAGCATTTT. It codes for CSVKTGTGGRNQPQHF.

DNA of the CDR3: TGCGCCAGCAGCCAAGGACGGGGGATGGGGCGAGCCCAGTTCTTC. As protein: CASSQGRGMGRAQFF. The rearrangement links TRBV4-1 to TRBJ2-1, with D maybe TRBD2 (6 bases). Germline CDR1 MGHRA, CDR2 YSYEKL. There are 15 residues in the CDR3. Trimming left V 1 base short and J 13 bases short, with 20 bases between.

The J gene is TRBJ1-1, the V gene TRBV2; weak D call: TRBD1 (5 bases). Trimming stripped 6 bases from V and 7 bases from J, with 15 bases between. Germline CDR1 and CDR2: SNHLY and FYNNEI. CDR3 length: 13 amino acids. The CDR3 region is CASRGDGMSEAFF. The CDR3 nucleotides read TGTGCCAGCAGGGGGGACGGTATGAGTGAAGCTTTCTTT.

Ten or more counts support this clonotype. The V call is TRBV9, the J call TRBJ1-2; 9 bases match TRBD1. V shed 4 bases and J 3 bases; nucleotides not matched to a gene: 16. The CDR3 contains 18 residues. Germline CDR1 and CDR2: SGDLS and YYNGEE. CDR3 amino acids: CASSPSPLAGTGYYGYTF. CDR3 nucleotides: TGTGCCAGCAGCCCTAGCCCTCTAGCGGGGACAGGGTACTATGGCTACACCTTC.

This clonotype has more than one count but fewer than ten. The chain uses TRBV18 and TRBJ2-1; D uncertain. From germline, CDR1 is KGHSH and CDR2 LQKENI. Trimming removed 6 bases at V and 7 bases at J, with 19 bases between. CDR3 size: 15 residues. The CDR3 coding sequence is TGTGCCAGCTCCTCCATGCCCTCGAAGTCGAATGAGCAGTTCTTC. Its protein is CASSSMPSKSNEQFF.

This clonotype has at least ten counts. The chain employs TRBV19 and TRBJ1-2, with TRBD1 matching over 9 bases. Trimming removed 5 bases from V and 5 bases from J; junction bases left unmatched: 6. The germline CDR1 and CDR2 sequences are LNHDA and SQIVND (reference sequence). This CDR3 is built from 14 residues. Written as DNA, the CDR3 is TGTGCCAGTAGTGTTACCGGGACAGGGTATGGCTACACCTTC. Protein product: CASSVTGTGYGYTF. Using reference TRBV19 and TRBJ1-2 for the parts outside the CDR3, the full variable domain is DGGITQSPKYLFRKEGQNVTLSCEQNLNHDAMYWYRQDPGQGLRLIYYSQIVNDFQKGDIAEGYSVSREKKESFPLTVTSAQKNPTAFYLCASSVTGTGYGYTFGSGTRLTVV.

This clonotype was picked up many times. The CDR3 is CASLKSGRDTEAFF. The CDR3 DNA reads as TGTGCCAGTTTGAAATCAGGGAGGGACACTGAAGCTTTCTTT. The chain has TRBV6-5 and TRBJ1-1; tentatively, D is TRBD1 (5 bases). V was cut by 9 bases and J by 3 bases, with 17 bases left in between. The CDR3 loop spans 14 amino acids. The germline V gene has CDR1 MNHEY and CDR2 SVGAGI.

V and J are TRBV6-2 or TRBV6-3 and TRBJ1-3, with a tentative D call TRBD1 (5 bases). CDR3 length equals 14 residues. Per the germline V gene, CDR1 is MNHEY and CDR2 is SVGEGT. The V end was cut by 8 bases, the J end by 4 bases, with 15 bases between. This CDR3 reads CASQAGGSGNTIYF. In nucleotides, the CDR3 is TGTGCCAGCCAAGCCGGGGGATCCGGAAACACCATATATTTT.

This rearrangement joins TRBV2 to TRBJ2-3; 7 positions match TRBD1. CDR1 and CDR2 from the germline V gene are SNHLY and FYNNEI. The V segment lost 7 bases and the J segment 4 bases; nucleotides outside the gene matches: 8. This CDR3 comprises 14 residues. The DNA of the CDR3 is TGTGCCAGCACCGAGGGGGCCAATTCAGATACGCAGTATTTT. Amino acids: CASTEGANSDTQYF.

This clonotype was detected many times. The genes are TRBV7-2 and TRBJ1-5; 8 bases align to TRBD1. With 6 bases clipped from V and 3 bases from J, the junction kept 1 base outside the gene matches. Germline CDR1 is SGHTA and CDR2 is FQGNSA. CDR3 length: 13 residues. CDR3 sequence reads: CASRGQVNQPQHF. The CDR3 DNA is TGTGCCAGCAGGGGACAGGTCAATCAGCCCCAGCATTTT.

This clonotype was counted at least ten times. The J gene is TRBJ1-1, the V gene TRBV13; D possibly corresponds to TRBD1 (5 bases). CDR1 and CDR2 (germline): PRHDT, FYEKMQ (reference sequence). Trimming pared 3 bases from V and 2 bases from J, leaving 13 bases between. The CDR3 is made up of 15 amino acids. The DNA for the CDR3 is TGTGCCAGCAGCTTCGGGGACCACCAAAACACTGAAGCTTTCTTT. Translated: CASSFGDHQNTEAFF.

J is TRBJ2-3 and V is TRBV18; 8 bases align to TRBD2. J gave up 4 bases and V 3 bases, and 6 bases lay outside the gene matches. The germline CDR1 and CDR2 sequences are KGHSH and LQKENI. CDR3 length: 15 amino acids. The CDR3 DNA is TGTGCCAGCTCACCCGCCGCCGGGGGGGCAGATACGCAGTATTTT. Encoded protein: CASSPAAGGADTQYF.

This clonotype was seen more than once but under ten times. The chain is built from TRBV20-1 and TRBJ2-3; TRBD2 matches 7 bases. CDR1 is DFQATT and CDR2 is SNEGSKA in the germline V gene (reference sequence). The V and J ends lost 0 bases and 4 bases, in that order; junction bases with no gene match: 10. The CDR3 covers 16 residues. Here the CDR3 reads CSARDFGAGLSDTQYF. The DNA for the CDR3 is TGCAGTGCTAGAGATTTTGGAGCGGGGTTATCAGATACGCAGTATTTT.

The chain employs TRBV7-9 and TRBJ1-5; the D gene is possibly TRBD1 (5 bases). Germline CDR1 SEHNR, CDR2 FQNEAQ (reference sequence). The CDR3 is made up of 12 amino acids. Trimming pared 5 bases from V and 10 bases from J, leaving 12 bases between. CDR3 protein: CASSQGPGPQHF. CDR3 nucleotides: TGTGCCAGCAGCCAGGGACCGGGCCCCCAGCATTTT.

This rearrangement joins TRBV12-3 or TRBV12-4 to TRBJ2-3; no definite D call. The V end lost 1 base, the J end lost 2 bases, and 7 bases lay between the germline ends. CDR3 length: 14 residues. CDR3 residues: CASSLELVTDTQYF. The CDR3 DNA sequence: TGTGCCAGCAGTTTAGAACTTGTCACAGATACGCAGTATTTT.